The 22 T cell receptor beta chains listed next were all sequenced from one sample in a study of vaccination and CD4 T cells after COVID-19. Oncomine TCR Beta short-read sequencing was applied to DNA from cultured CD4+ T cells. TCRdb ran MiXCR on the PCR reads and lists one entry per CDR3 protein. The sample has around 2,600 distinct CDR3 sequences; under 30% are singletons. These receptors' targets are unknown. Noted treatment: approximately 9-day PBMC culture with coronavirus spike peptide pools or control peptides (ViraFEST assay). The material was CD4+ T cells from blood, cultured in vitro, obtained after SARS-CoV-2 vaccination. The source is a human donor who had recovered from COVID-19.

This clonotype is medium-sized in the sample. The rearrangement joins TRBV28 to TRBJ2-5; 9 nucleotides line up with TRBD2. Germline V gives CDR1 MDHEN, CDR2 SYDVKM. The CDR3 contains 16 residues. V lost 3 bases, J lost 2 bases, and 7 bases stayed unmatched. CDR3: CASSLATSGSQETQYF. CDR3 nucleotide sequence: TGTGCCAGCAGTTTGGCGACTAGCGGATCTCAAGAGACCCAGTACTTC.

The chain combines TRBV7-9 with TRBJ1-5; D not certain. The germline gives CDR1 SEHNR, CDR2 FQNEAQ (reference sequence). The CDR3 runs to 12 residues. V lost 3 bases and J lost 5, with 5 bases in between. CDR3 nucleotide sequence: TGTGCCAGCAGCTTGTATGATCAGCCCCAGCATTTT. This gives the protein CASSLYDQPQHF.

The V call is TRBV19, the J call TRBJ1-2, with no clear D. V was clipped by 2 bases and J by 7 bases, with 5 bases between them. Germline V gene lookup returns CDR1 LNHDA and CDR2 SQIVND (reference sequence). The CDR3 is made up of 11 amino acids. CDR3 in amino acids: CASSILGGYTF. CDR3 in DNA: TGTGCCAGTAGTATACTGGGTGGCTACACCTTC.

The chain carries TRBV2 and TRBJ1-6; 8 positions match TRBD1. Germline V gives CDR1 SNHLY, CDR2 FYNNEI. This CDR3 is built from 15 residues. V shed 4 bases, J shed 5 bases, and the junction held 4 bases outside the gene matches. CDR3 protein: CASSGTGRNNSPLHF. The DNA for the CDR3 is TGTGCCAGCAGTGGGACAGGGCGGAATAATTCACCCCTCCACTTT.

V usage is TRBV7-3 and J usage is TRBJ1-1, with D unclear. The CDR3 consists of 13 residues. V dropped 5 bases and J dropped 1 base, with 8 bases sitting between them. Per germline, CDR1 SGHTA and CDR2 FQGTGA. CDR3: CASSQGRNTEAFF. CDR3 nucleotides: TGTGCCAGCAGCCAAGGACGGAACACTGAAGCTTTCTTT.

Within the sample, this clonotype is medium-sized. The chain joins TRBV20-1 to TRBJ1-2; 8 nucleotides agree with TRBD1. V dropped 3 bases and J dropped 2; count of bases not matched to a gene: 5. Looked up from germline, CDR1 is DFQATT and CDR2 is SNEGSKA (reference sequence). This CDR3 has 14 amino acids. The DNA of the CDR3 is TGCAGTGCTAGCTCCAACAGGGGGAACTATGGCTACACCTTC. This encodes CSASSNRGNYGYTF.

In its sample, this clonotype is large. The chain combines TRBV7-9 with TRBJ2-3; D is uncertain. Germline CDR1 reads SEHNR; CDR2 reads FQNEAQ (reference sequence). The CDR3 has 13 residues. The V and J ends lost 5 bases and 0 bases respectively, with 6 bases between them. The CDR3 nucleotides read TGTGCCAGCAGCAAATACAGCACAGATACGCAGTATTTT. Residues: CASSKYSTDTQYF.

The chain carries TRBV7-6 and TRBJ2-3; D is possibly TRBD2 (6 bases). The germline V and J ends were trimmed by 5 bases and 4 bases, with 13 bases remaining between them. From germline, CDR1 is SGHVS and CDR2 FNYEAQ. The length of the CDR3 is 14 residues. As DNA, the CDR3 is TGTGCCAGCAGCCTAATCGGGACTTCAGATACGCAGTATTTT. It yields the protein CASSLIGTSDTQYF.

This clonotype has a handful of counts. This rearrangement joins TRBV20-1 to TRBJ2-3; D unresolved. Trimming removed 4 bases at V and 2 bases at J, with 19 bases between. There are 16 residues in the CDR3. CDR1 DFQATT and CDR2 SNEGSKA come from the germline V gene (reference sequence). In DNA, the CDR3 is TGCAGTGCTAAATCGGGTAGCTCCCTGTCCACAGATACGCAGTATTTT. This translates into CSAKSGSSLSTDTQYF.

The chain uses TRBV30 and TRBJ1-2; D is possibly TRBD1 (6 bases). The CDR3 length is 15 residues. The germline V and J ends were trimmed by 4 bases and 7 bases, with 22 bases remaining between them. Germline V gene data show CDR1 as GTSNPN and CDR2 as SVGIG (reference sequence). For the CDR3, the DNA is TGTGCCTGGACCAAGAGGGTAGGGGGTCTCACTGGCTACACCTTC. Protein: CAWTKRVGGLTGYTF.

The chain has TRBV5-6 and TRBJ1-6; no clear D. CDR1 and CDR2 (germline): SGHDT, YYEEEE. CDR3 size: 14 residues. Trimming took 4 bases from V and 2 from J, leaving 7 bases between them. The CDR3: CASSVRTYNSPLHF. The CDR3 DNA follows: TGTGCCAGCAGCGTTCGAACCTATAATTCACCCCTCCACTTT.

This clonotype was counted a few times. The chain joins TRBV20-1 to TRBJ2-3; D remains ambiguous. CDR1 is DFQATT, CDR2 SNEGSKA, per germline (reference sequence). The V end was cut by 4 bases, the J end by 8 bases, with 19 bases between. The CDR3 covers 14 residues. The CDR3 bases are TGCAGTGCTACCACCCCTCCCGGCTGGGCTACGCAGTATTTT. It encodes CSATTPPGWATQYF.

The chain couples TRBV24-1 to TRBJ2-2, with TRBD1 matching 7 bases. V was pared by 4 bases and J by 4 bases, with 5 bases of the junction left unmatched. The germline gives CDR1 KGHDR, CDR2 SFDVKD. The CDR3 is 15 residues long. CDR3 sequence: CATSDPGTATGELFF. The CDR3 coding sequence is TGTGCCACCAGTGACCCAGGGACAGCCACCGGGGAGCTGTTTTTT.

This chain joins TRBV4-1 and TRBJ1-5, with TRBD1 matching 8 bases. The germline V gene has CDR1 MGHRA and CDR2 YSYEKL. Trimming cost V 4 bases and J 3 bases; bases outside gene matches: 8. The CDR3 contains 16 residues. The CDR3 loop is CASSPPDRGNNQPQHF. The CDR3 DNA reads TGCGCCAGCAGCCCACCTGACAGGGGAAACAATCAGCCCCAGCATTTT.

For the CDR3, the DNA is TGTGCCAGTAAGGCCCCCCCAGCGCAGCAGTTCTTC. Its protein is CASKAPPAQQFF. The chain joins TRBV19 to TRBJ2-1; D is unresolved. The ends were cut back, 7 bases at V and 11 bases at J, with 15 bases in the middle. This CDR3 is built from 12 residues. Per germline, CDR1 LNHDA and CDR2 SQIVND (reference sequence).

The gene calls are TRBV6-1 and TRBJ2-7; 8 bases align to TRBD2. The germline CDR1 and CDR2 sequences are MNHNS and SASEGT. V trimming: 6 bases; J trimming: 5 bases; junction bases outside the gene matches: 12. The CDR3 is 15 amino acids. The CDR3 DNA reads as TGTGCCAGCAGGGTAATGGGGACTAGTTCCCACGAGCAGTACTTC. Translation gives CASRVMGTSSHEQYF.

This clonotype is categorized as medium-sized. The chain combines TRBV7-9 with TRBJ1-5; D remains ambiguous. Germline V gene data show CDR1 as SEHNR and CDR2 as FQNEAQ (reference sequence). Trimming took off 0 bases at V and 3 bases at J, with 9 bases between the two ends. This CDR3 is 15 amino acids long. CDR3 protein: CASSLAGSPNQPQHF. The CDR3 region has the DNA TGTGCCAGCAGCTTAGCGGGATCCCCCAATCAGCCCCAGCATTTT.

This clonotype is categorized as large. This CDR3 is CASIGRDRAEQYF. In DNA form, the CDR3 reads TGTGCCAGTATAGGACGGGACAGGGCCGAGCAGTACTTC. The chain uses TRBV6-2 or TRBV6-3 and TRBJ2-7, with 9 bases lining up with TRBD1. CDR3 length: 13 residues. Unmatched junction bases numbered 9, after V lost 9 bases and J lost 6 bases. The germline gives CDR1 MNHEY, CDR2 SVGEGT.

V is TRBV5-4 and J is TRBJ2-7, with D hard to call. The CDR3 sequence is 13 residues long. Trimming removed 0 bases at V and 6 bases at J, with 10 bases between. CDR1 is SGHNT and CDR2 is YYREEE in the germline V gene (reference sequence). CDR3 protein: CASSLGRAGEQYF. CDR3 nucleotides: TGTGCCAGCAGCTTGGGCCGGGCCGGCGAGCAGTACTTC.

There are a few counts of this clonotype. The chain links TRBV23-1 to TRBJ1-6; TRBD1 matches 9 bases. Being an ORF, TRBV23-1 has a function that is uncertain. V was clipped by 8 bases and J by 7 bases; unmatched bases: 6. The CDR3 has 14 amino acids. The CDR3 loop is CASGSGTGNSPLHF. In nucleotides, the CDR3 is TGCGCCAGCGGGTCCGGGACAGGGAATTCACCCCTCCACTTT.

The chain employs TRBV7-6 and TRBJ2-5; the match to TRBD1 covers 9 bases. V was pared by 0 bases and J by 5 bases, with 10 bases of the junction left unmatched. The V gene's germline CDR1 is SGHVS and CDR2 FNYEAQ. The length of the CDR3 is 17 residues. The CDR3 nucleotides read TGTGCCAGCAGCTTAGCTTCCGGACAGGGGATCGGGGAGACCCAGTACTTC. It encodes CASSLASGQGIGETQYF.

This chain joins TRBV7-3 and TRBJ2-3; D might be TRBD1 or TRBD2, each matching 5 bases. Germline lookup yields CDR1 SGHTA and CDR2 FQGTGA. The CDR3 extends over 15 amino acids. V was trimmed by 0 bases and J by 5 bases, leaving 12 bases between them. CDR3 in amino acids: CASSLTGTPLDTQYF. The CDR3 region has the DNA TGTGCCAGCAGCTTAACGGGGACCCCCCTAGATACGCAGTATTTT.